This T cell receptor (beta chain) was profiled in a study of blood T cell repertoires in COVID-19. In the study overall: Sources were T cells, B-cell-depleted T cells, or PBMCs; the material itself was cDNA or gDNA.

As handled by the study authors: Cell counts per sample came from amplifying reference gene primers. Profiling relied on immunoSEQ multiplex PCR, and the TCRdb table lists in-frame clones only, not all of them. V and J calls and clone size come straight from that table; D and trimming were deduced from the DNA. In the table there are tens of thousands of clones, approximately 82% of which are singletons. CDR1 and CDR2 (germline): LGHDT, YNNKEL (reference sequence). This CDR3 has 15 amino acids. The J segment lost 0 bases and the V segment lost 5 bases, leaving 3 bases of the junction unmatched. This chain uses TRBV3-1 (or the pseudogene TRBV3-2) with TRBJ2-1, with 8 bases aligning to TRBD2. This receptor was obtained from a woman aged 80 or over with acute or convalescent COVID-19. The sample was peripheral blood. The CDR3 spells CASSSSGSSYNEQFF. The CDR3 coding sequence is TGTGCCAGCAGCTCCAGCGGGAGCTCCTACAATGAGCAGTTCTTC.